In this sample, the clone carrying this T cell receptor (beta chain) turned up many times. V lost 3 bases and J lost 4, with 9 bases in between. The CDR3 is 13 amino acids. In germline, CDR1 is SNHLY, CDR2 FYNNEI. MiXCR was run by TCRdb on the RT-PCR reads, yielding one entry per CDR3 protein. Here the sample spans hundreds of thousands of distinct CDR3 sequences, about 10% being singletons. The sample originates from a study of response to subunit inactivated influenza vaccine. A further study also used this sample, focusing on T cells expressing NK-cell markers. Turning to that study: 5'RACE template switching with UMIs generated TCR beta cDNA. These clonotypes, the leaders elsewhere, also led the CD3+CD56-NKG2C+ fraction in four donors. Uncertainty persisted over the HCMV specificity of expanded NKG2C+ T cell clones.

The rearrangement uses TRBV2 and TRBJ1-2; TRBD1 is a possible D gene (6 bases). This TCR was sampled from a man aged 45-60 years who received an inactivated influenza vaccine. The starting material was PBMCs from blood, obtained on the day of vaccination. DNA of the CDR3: TGTGCCAGCAGTGATGGACAGTTCTATGGCTACACCTTC. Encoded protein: CASSDGQFYGYTF.